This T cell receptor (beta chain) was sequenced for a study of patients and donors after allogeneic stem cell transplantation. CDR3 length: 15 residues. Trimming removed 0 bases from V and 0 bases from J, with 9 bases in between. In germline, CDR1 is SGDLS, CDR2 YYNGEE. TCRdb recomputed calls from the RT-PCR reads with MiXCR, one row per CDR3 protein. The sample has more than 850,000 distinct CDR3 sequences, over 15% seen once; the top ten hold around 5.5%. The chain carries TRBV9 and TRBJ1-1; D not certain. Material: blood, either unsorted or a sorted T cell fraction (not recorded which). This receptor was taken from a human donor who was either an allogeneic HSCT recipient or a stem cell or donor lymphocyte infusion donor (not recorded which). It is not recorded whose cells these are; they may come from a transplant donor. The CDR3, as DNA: TGTGCCAGCAGCGTAGGCGTATCCTTGAACACTGAAGCTTTCTTT. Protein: CASSVGVSLNTEAFF.